A single sample is the source of the 5 T cell receptor beta chains below, sequenced in a study of T cell repertoires in cytomegalovirus infection. Their antigens are not known. TCRdb ran MiXCR on the reads and lists one entry per CDR3 protein. The data show some 920,000 distinct CDR3 sequences, about a third seen once. The sequencing used cultured CD8+ T cells from PBMCs, collected from culture after CMV antigen stimulation. The receptors derive from a human donor in good health (CMV status not recorded). Some clones in this sample may be carry-over from other donors' samples.

J is TRBJ1-2 and V is TRBV28; D is perhaps TRBD1 (5 bases). V lost 2 bases to trimming and J lost 2 bases, with 12 bases between them. The CDR3 covers 15 residues. CDR1 and CDR2 (germline): MDHEN, SYDVKM. CDR3 sequence reads: CASSLTPTGNYGYTF. In DNA form, the CDR3 reads TGTGCCAGCAGTTTAACCCCCACAGGCAACTATGGCTACACCTTC.

This clonotype was seen only a few times. The V gene is TRBV6-5, the J gene TRBJ1-2; D possibly corresponds to TRBD1 (5 bases). There are 15 residues in the CDR3. Per the germline V gene, CDR1 is MNHEY and CDR2 is SVGAGI. V was shortened by 2 bases and J by 7 bases, with 17 bases between the two germline ends. The CDR3 spells CASSYGDVGYGGYTF. CDR3 nucleotide sequence: TGTGCCAGCAGTTACGGGGACGTAGGGTATGGTGGCTACACCTTC.

This clonotype came up many times. This chain joins TRBV6-1 and TRBJ2-6, with 8 bases matching TRBD1. This CDR3 spans 16 amino acids. Per germline, CDR1 MNHNS and CDR2 SASEGT. V shed 2 bases, J shed 0 bases, and the junction held 0 bases outside the gene matches. Written as DNA, the CDR3 is TGTGCCAGCAGTGAAACAGGGGGCTCTGGGGCCAACGTCCTGACTTTC. Protein sequence: CASSETGGSGANVLTF.

This clonotype was counted only a few times. This chain uses TRBV19 with TRBJ1-1; no clear D. Trimming removed 8 bases from V and 4 bases from J, with 14 bases in between. Germline V lookup: CDR1 LNHDA, CDR2 SQIVND (reference sequence). The CDR3 is made up of 13 amino acids. In nucleotides, the CDR3 is TGTGCCAGTTCTCACGGGAGTGTCACTGAAGCTTTCTTT. Its translation: CASSHGSVTEAFF.

Ten or more counts support this clonotype. The chain employs TRBV7-2 and TRBJ2-7; either TRBD1 or TRBD2 may fit D (7 bases each). This CDR3 region has 14 residues. The V and J ends lost 5 bases and 4 bases respectively, with 15 bases between them. Germline CDR1 and CDR2: SGHTA and FQGNSA. CDR3 bases: TGTGCCAGCAGCCCGGCAGGGGGGGGATACGAGCAGTACGTC. It is translated as CASSPAGGGYEQYV.